This TCR beta chain was found in a study of cytomegalovirus exposure and HLA in healthy donors (TCRdb year 2017). Regarding the complete study: In an earlier analysis of several hundred of the donors, 250 to 350 Gb of sequence data and approximately 100 million unique TCR beta sequences from 150 million to 200 million T cells were reported. Both class I and class II loci were covered by HLA typing, at four-digit resolution. All discovery cohort repertoires had been generated using a single sequencing platform. The study combined high-throughput TCR immunosequencing, statistical association of individual TCRs with disease status, and machine learning to predict cytomegalovirus infection status. Along with the roughly 670-subject first cohort, a separate validation cohort of more than 90 different subjects was used. Among the roughly 380 genotyped donors, under 90% belonged to the genetic ancestry cluster associated with self-reported Caucasian donors. The study aimed to test whether cataloging public T cell receptors could reveal signatures of past pathogen exposure. The later analysis used no new phenotypic data to find candidate immune exposures, relying instead on TCR beta sequences and their occurrence across donors. To study patterns of TCR occurrence, a later analysis re-analyzed previously published TCR beta repertoires from hundreds of donors and added high-resolution HLA genotyping. An earlier analysis of 450 to 750 of the donors used high-throughput TCR beta sequencing to judge whether each TCR beta V gene segment behaved as functional or pseudogenic. Because of strong linkage in the cohort, five DR-DQ haplotypes were treated as single units for association and clustering. Around 330 gigabases of sequencing data and approximately 91 million unique TCR sequences made up an early release that covered approximately 650 HLA-typed donors. Donor age, sex, ethnicity and CMV serostatus were compiled together with the repertoire data. The study used immunosequencing to profile the T cell repertoires of several hundred subjects and linked those repertoires to cytomegalovirus serostatus. Among roughly 370 genotyped donors of the cohort, an average of around 240,000 unique TCR beta nucleotide sequences were sequenced per donor, roughly 18% of them non-productive. Genome-wide SNP genotypes for about three fifths of the 666 donors were used in a later genetic analysis, which treated that subset as a discovery cohort. The number of typed donors differed by locus: roughly 620-640 for A, B, C, DRB1 and DQB1; approximately 530 for DQA1; 600 to 610 for DPA1; and 400 to 480 for DPB1. Study-wide conclusions, independent of this receptor: Most TCR sequences were seen in very few donors, while some public TCRs were found in many individuals. V-gene and J-gene trimming of TCR beta chains was associated with a missense DCLRE1C variant in a later genetic analysis, and the association was replicated in an independent cohort. The study listed 170 or so TCR beta chains as associated with cytomegalovirus. A later analysis associated 15,000 or so TCR beta sequences with specific HLA alleles at a false discovery rate of 0.05. Presence/absence analyses assumed roughly uniform sequencing depth across donors, an assumption that may not hold. In vitro tests confirmed that a few of the cytomegalovirus-associated TCR beta chains recognize cytomegalovirus antigens. The earlier analysis of approximately 560 of the donors excluded some 15 rarely observed V segments, including chromosome 9 orphons, because counts were too low. Correlated functional status among segregating V segments might reflect linkage disequilibrium, but an unknown experimental factor could not be ruled out. In a later analysis, most CMV-associated TCR beta chains were found to appear HLA-restricted, with HLA associations seemingly driven largely by CMV exposure. The classifier was reported to diagnose cytomegalovirus status with high specificity and sensitivity in both the original and validation cohorts. A further reported finding was that TCR beta sequences accurately predicted the HLA-A and HLA-B alleles for most subjects in the first cohort. Because the 87-base-pair reads could not distinguish some IMGT-functional V segments, including TRBV6-2 and TRBV6-3, those segments were excluded. Compared with equally common non-associated chains, HLA-associated TCR beta chains in a later analysis were more clonally expanded and had lower generation probabilities. The sequencing pipeline was judged likely to have produced a cluster of highly shared sequence variants as a technical artifact. In an earlier analysis of a few hundred of the donors, most TCR beta V segments were observed in productive rearrangements about 87% or about 30% of the time, broadly matching IMGT annotations. A later analysis reported that several top co-occurrence clusters appeared linked to parvovirus B19, influenza, CMV and Epstein-Barr virus. In this cohort, only TCR beta chains were sequenced, and detectable features were limited by the absence of alpha or paired-chain data. Because HLA typing was missing for some donors at each locus, association tests included only the typed subset. When HLA alleles, especially DR and DQ, strongly co-occurred, TCR associations were difficult to assign to individual alleles. A later analysis found that TCR association rates varied across HLA loci, with DRB1 alleles showing the most associated TCRs and HLA-C alleles the fewest. A later genetic analysis reported fewer N-insertions in productive TCRs among donors in an Asian-associated ancestry cluster than the approximately 700-donor mean. The only immune exposure information available for the cohort was CMV serostatus. According to the authors, the approach could potentially be generalized to other disease states and immunological phenotypes.

In total, approximately 700 healthy bone marrow donors made up the cohort. All cohort members were sampled while nominally healthy, although unrecorded immune exposures were likely present. Of the 650 to 700 cohort members, about 280 had positive CMV serostatus and approximately 360 had negative CMV serostatus, and CMV serostatus was not recorded for the donor. Each donor provided a peripheral blood sample, and peripheral blood mononuclear cells were used for TCR beta sequencing. The Qiagen DNeasy Blood Extraction Kit was used to extract genomic DNA from the blood cell samples. Based on the germline V gene (reference sequence), the CDR1 and CDR2 sequences are LNHDA and SQIVND. The junction shows trimming of 3 bases on V and 4 bases on J, and the gene matches do not reach 1 base of it. The CDR3 runs 15 amino acids, cysteine and phenylalanine included. Only CDR3 DNA remains: 45 bases, in frame from the first base.

This clone has a single count. The antigen it recognizes is unknown. The record has no base qualities; no much larger clone is one base away. The library was produced with the immunoSEQ multiplex PCR assay. The multiplex PCR relied on a mix of 60 forward primers for TCR Vbeta segments and 13 reverse primers for TCR Jbeta segments. A multiplex PCR assay on genomic DNA amplified the CDR3 region of rearranged TCR beta genes. On the Illumina HiSeq System, the amplified TCR beta libraries were sequenced as 87-base-pair reads. Regarding the original processing steps: A later analysis counted about 82 million unique TCR beta chains across the 700 or so repertoires, and around 12 million of these chains were shared by at least two donors. Raw reads were error-corrected and collapsed into unique sequences by a nearest-neighbor algorithm in which closely related sequences were merged to remove PCR and sequencing errors. CDR3 sequences were aligned to IMGT reference sequences to assign V, D and J gene segments. For a sequence to be retained, at least a six-nucleotide match to both a V gene segment and a J gene segment was required. A rearrangement was called productive if the CDR3 had no stop codons and remained in frame with V and J, and every other rearrangement was called non-productive. Following IMGT convention, CDR3 was defined as the stretch from the second conserved V-encoded cysteine up to the conserved J-encoded phenylalanine. The earlier analysis of about 500 of the donors excluded sequences that lacked an unambiguous match to a single V gene segment. In an earlier analysis of roughly 600 of the donors, a V segment was called functional when productive rearrangements were above 56.7%, and segregating when the standard deviation between donors exceeded 5%. A statistical classification framework was built to diagnose cytomegalovirus status from the catalog of TCR beta chain sequences. In a later analysis, TCR nucleotide sequences were compared against IMGT/GENE-DB human TR gene sequences so that V and J genes could be assigned. The TCRdist pipeline was used in a later analysis to assign CDR3 sequences and most-parsimonious VDJ recombination scenarios. A later analysis defined each TCR beta chain by its CDR3 amino acid sequence plus V-gene family, and excluded reads lacking a unique V-gene family. To address suspected cross-contamination and a sequencing artifact, a later analysis removed under 600 highly shared, low-generation-probability nucleotide sequences. In a later analysis, a clonal expansion index was calculated for each public chain from normalized within-repertoire ranks of inferred template counts. In a later analysis, generation probabilities were computed using a VDJ recombination model fitted to out-of-frame rearrangements, and the results were checked against IGoR. Hypergeometric tests were used in a later analysis to score TCR-TCR, TCR-HLA and TCR-CMV co-occurrence, with a repertoire-size bias correction applied to the TCR pairs. To estimate false discovery rates, a later analysis permuted the HLA or CMV assignments 20 times. In a later analysis, co-occurring TCRs were grouped using DBSCAN, with TCRdist sequence similarity added in when clustering inside HLA-allele-positive subsets. Repertoires with fewer than 30,000 or more than 120,000 public chains, plus five repertoires with anomalous nucleotide sharing, were excluded from co-occurrence clustering. The table was pulled from immuneACCESS by TCRdb, which kept in-frame rearrangements only. Such tables lose some clones; where checked, under half of the loss comes from unresolved V genes, and the rest has no known cause. D and trimming were read from the DNA, whereas the V and J calls and clone size are those reported in that table. Present in this sample are approximately 140,000 clones, around 75% of which were seen just once. 3.5% of the sample is in the top ten clones.

This TCR was recovered from a human donor in good health. Sequencing was performed on PBMCs. The sequence links TRBV19 to TRBJ2-3; 13 bases in the junction line up with TRBD2. The CDR3 region has the sequence CASSIGLAGADTQYF. At the DNA level, the sequence is TGTGCCAGTAGTATCGGACTAGCGGGAGCAGATACGCAGTATTTT.